A selection of T cell receptor beta chains follows, all from one sample in a study of post-analysis software for immune sequencing data. Each CDR3 protein is one row after TCRdb ran MiXCR on the PCR reads. The sample lists 650,000 to 850,000 distinct CDR3 sequences; roughly 46% were seen once. Sequenced: blood. These receptors all stem from a girl aged 5 to 17 with multiple sclerosis. The CDR3 runs from the conserved cysteine through the conserved F or W. The D gene is left open where the match is weak. Only part of the rows carry a size: once, few, many, or a class if the clone is expanded.

V	J	D	size	length	CDR3	DNA
TRBV28	TRBJ1-5	-	-	12	CASKGGDQPQHF	TGTGCCAGCAAGGGGGGGGATCAGCCCCAGCATTTT
TRBV6-5	TRBJ1-2	-	few	15	CASSYSHLADYGYTF	TGTGCCAGCAGTTACTCCCATCTCGCTGACTATGGCTACACCTTC
TRBV3-1	TRBJ2-1	TRBD1	-	13	CASSHQGAGEQFF	TGTGCCAGCAGCCATCAGGGGGCCGGTGAGCAGTTCTTC
TRBV2	TRBJ2-2	-	few	14	CASSGGQNTGELFF	TGTGCCAGCAGTGGCGGCCAGAACACCGGGGAGCTGTTTTTT
TRBV24-1	TRBJ2-5	TRBD1	-	14	CTTSEDRAQETQYF	TGTACCACCAGTGAGGACAGGGCCCAAGAGACCCAGTACTTC
TRBV25-1	TRBJ2-1	TRBD1	-	17	CASSEGTGERAFHEQFF	TGTGCCAGCAGTGAGGGGACAGGGGAAAGGGCTTTCCATGAGCAGTTCTTC
TRBV4-3	TRBJ2-1	TRBD2	few	16	CASSKAAGLPVREQFF	TGCGCCAGCAGCAAAGCAGCGGGACTGCCGGTGAGGGAGCAGTTCTTC
TRBV7-3	TRBJ2-3	TRBD2	few	15	CASSKLADNTDTQYF	TGTGCCAGCAGCAAACTAGCGGATAACACAGATACGCAGTATTTT
TRBV18	TRBJ2-5	-	-	13	CASSPQIAETQYF	TGTGCCAGCTCACCACAGATAGCGGAGACCCAGTACTTC
TRBV29-1	TRBJ2-7	TRBD1	-	14	CSGTGQGVHNEQYF	TGCAGCGGAACGGGACAGGGGGTCCACAATGAGCAGTACTTC
TRBV20-1	TRBJ2-7	TRBD1	-	14	CSARGQPKTYEQYF	TGCAGTGCTAGGGGACAGCCGAAGACCTACGAGCAGTACTTC
TRBV20-1	TRBJ2-1	TRBD2	-	15	CSALTSSGPYNEQFF	TGCAGTGCTCTTACCTCTAGCGGACCCTACAATGAGCAGTTCTTC
TRBV5-6	TRBJ2-3	-	-	14	CASSYVRGTDTQYF	TGCGCCAGCAGCTACGTACGCGGTACAGATACGCAGTATTTT
TRBV4-3	TRBJ2-2	-	few	16	CASSPTGTLNTGELFF	TGCGCCAGCAGCCCCACAGGGACCCTGAACACCGGGGAGCTGTTTTTT
TRBV27	TRBJ2-3	-	-	14	CASSRQGLTDTQYF	TGTGCCAGCAGCCGACAAGGGTTGACGGATACGCAGTATTTT
TRBV11-2	TRBJ2-1	TRBD1	-	15	CASSLLGAGGHEQFF	TGTGCCAGCAGCTTACTGGGGGCAGGGGGCCATGAGCAGTTCTTC
TRBV12-3/TRBV12-4	TRBJ2-3	-	-	15	CASSPRGDGADTQYF	TGTGCCAGCAGTCCTCGGGGAGATGGCGCAGATACGCAGTATTTT
TRBV29-1	TRBJ2-1	-	few	12	CSVVGRGHEQFF	TGCAGCGTTGTGGGCCGGGGCCATGAGCAGTTCTTC
TRBV7-2	TRBJ2-7	TRBD2	-	14	CASRGGLATHEQYF	TGTGCCAGCAGAGGGGGACTAGCGACCCACGAGCAGTACTTC
TRBV29-1	TRBJ2-3	-	-	13	CSVRGRHTDTQYF	TGCAGCGTTAGGGGCCGACACACAGATACGCAGTATTTT
TRBV20-1	TRBJ2-5	-	-	15	CSAYRLRHSQETQYF	TGCAGTGCCTACCGACTCAGGCATTCCCAAGAGACCCAGTACTTC
TRBV5-1	TRBJ2-7	TRBD2	-	16	CASSGSGRPSSYGQYF	TGCGCCTCCAGCGGGAGCGGGAGACCCAGCTCCTACGGGCAGTACTTC
TRBV9	TRBJ1-1	-	few	16	CASSVDPGPGNTEAFF	TGTGCCAGCAGCGTAGATCCGGGCCCTGGGAACACTGAAGCTTTCTTT
TRBV20-1	TRBJ1-6	TRBD1	few	15	CSARDSGQYNSPLHF	TGCAGTGCTAGAGATTCGGGACAGTATAATTCACCCCTCCACTTT
TRBV29-1	TRBJ2-7	TRBD1	few	13	CSVRPGQAGEQYF	TGCAGCGTTAGACCCGGACAGGCCGGCGAGCAGTACTTC
TRBV20-1	TRBJ2-5	TRBD2	many	18	CSAFGPTTIAGGPETQYF	TGCAGTGCTTTCGGACCAACGACGATAGCGGGTGGCCCAGAGACCCAGTACTTC
TRBV20-1	TRBJ2-7	-	few	14	CSAQAGVGGYEQYF	TGCAGTGCCCAAGCCGGAGTGGGCGGCTACGAGCAGTACTTC
TRBV14	TRBJ2-7	-	-	12	CASSQDLNEQYF	TGTGCCAGCAGCCAAGATTTGAACGAGCAGTACTTC
TRBV10-3	TRBJ2-3	-	few	15	CAISESGPITDTQYF	TGTGCCATCAGTGAGTCAGGACCGATCACAGATACGCAGTATTTT
TRBV12-3/TRBV12-4	TRBJ2-6	-	-	14	CASSLTVGANVLTF	TGTGCCAGCAGTTTGACTGTGGGGGCCAACGTCCTGACTTTC
TRBV28	TRBJ2-7	-	-	12	CASSSSYHEQYF	TGTGCCAGCAGTTCCTCATACCACGAGCAGTACTTC
TRBV6-6	TRBJ2-4	-	-	11	CASSPQDIQYF	TGTGCCAGCAGCCCCCAGGACATTCAGTACTTC
TRBV20-1	TRBJ2-1	TRBD2	-	12	CSASLAGWEQFF	TGCAGTGCTAGCCTAGCGGGATGGGAGCAGTTCTTC
TRBV5-1	TRBJ2-4	TRBD2	-	16	CASSSSGRASKNIQYF	TGCGCCAGCAGCTCTAGCGGGAGGGCTTCCAAAAACATTCAGTACTTC
TRBV12-3/TRBV12-4	TRBJ2-5	-	-	13	CASSLRGVETQYF	TGTGCCAGCAGTTTAAGGGGGGTAGAGACCCAGTACTTC
TRBV20-1	TRBJ2-1	TRBD2	-	14	CSGSTSGNPNEQFF	TGCAGTGGTTCGACTAGCGGGAACCCCAATGAGCAGTTCTTC
TRBV4-2	TRBJ2-3	TRBD1	many	15	CASSQDGTGTDTQYF	TGTGCCAGCAGCCAAGATGGGACAGGCACAGATACGCAGTATTTT
TRBV7-2	TRBJ2-7	TRBD2	-	15	CASSPRGLAIHEQYF	TGTGCCAGCAGCCCGCGCGGACTAGCGATCCACGAGCAGTACTTC
TRBV7-2	TRBJ2-1	-	few	15	CASSLGGFSVAEQFF	TGTGCCAGCAGCTTAGGGGGATTTAGCGTTGCTGAGCAGTTCTTC
TRBV6-5	TRBJ2-7	TRBD2	-	16	CACSYSRLAGLYEQYF	TGTGCCTGCAGTTACTCTAGACTAGCGGGACTCTACGAGCAGTACTTC
TRBV4-1	TRBJ2-3	-	few	16	CASSQIEPPGSDTQYF	TGCGCCAGCAGCCAGATCGAGCCCCCCGGTTCAGATACGCAGTATTTT
TRBV11-1	TRBJ2-2	-	-	16	CASSPGLRGITGELFF	TGTGCCAGCAGCCCGGGACTCCGGGGGATCACCGGGGAGCTGTTTTTT
TRBV7-9	TRBJ2-5	TRBD2	-	15	CASSFAGGTQKTQYF	TGTGCCAGCAGCTTCGCCGGGGGGACGCAAAAGACCCAGTACTTC
TRBV10-3	TRBJ1-2	-	-	13	CAISPLSGYGYTF	TGTGCCATCAGTCCCCTCTCGGGCTATGGCTACACCTTC
TRBV9	TRBJ2-5	TRBD2	-	15	CASSVVGLEAGEQYF	TGTGCCAGCAGCGTAGTGGGCCTCGAAGCGGGAGAGCAGTACTTC
TRBV21-1	TRBJ1-2	-	-	18	CASSKVWMGQGRIYGYTF	TGTGCCAGCAGCAAAGTTTGGATGGGGCAGGGGCGCATCTATGGCTACACCTTC
TRBV19	TRBJ2-5	-	-	13	CASNGAYQETQYF	TGTGCCAGTAACGGAGCGTACCAAGAGACCCAGTACTTC
TRBV12-5	TRBJ2-5	-	few	15	CASGLGHSGEETQYF	TGTGCTAGTGGTTTGGGGCATTCGGGAGAAGAGACCCAGTACTTC
TRBV7-9	TRBJ2-7	-	few	16	CASSLVRQERSYEQYF	TGTGCCAGCAGCTTAGTAAGACAGGAAAGGTCCTACGAGCAGTACTTC
TRBV7-9	TRBJ1-2	TRBD1	-	15	CASSLADRATYGYTF	TGTGCCAGCAGCTTAGCCGACAGGGCCACTTATGGCTACACCTTC
TRBV9	TRBJ1-5	TRBD1	-	15	CASSVEGARNQPQHF	TGTGCCAGCAGCGTAGAGGGGGCGCGCAATCAGCCCCAGCATTTT
TRBV20-1	TRBJ2-1	TRBD2	-	17	CSARGGLAELSYNEQFF	TGCAGTGCTAGAGGGGGACTAGCGGAACTCTCCTACAATGAGCAGTTCTTC